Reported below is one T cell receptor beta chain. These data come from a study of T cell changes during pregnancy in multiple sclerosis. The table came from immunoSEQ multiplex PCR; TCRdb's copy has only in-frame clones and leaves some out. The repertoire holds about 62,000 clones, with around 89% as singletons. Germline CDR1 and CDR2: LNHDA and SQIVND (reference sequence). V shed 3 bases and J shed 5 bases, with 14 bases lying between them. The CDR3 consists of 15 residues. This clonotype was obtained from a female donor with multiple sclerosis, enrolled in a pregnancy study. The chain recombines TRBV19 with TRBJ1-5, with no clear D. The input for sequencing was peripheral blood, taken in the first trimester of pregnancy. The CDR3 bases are TGTGCCAGTAGTATTATAGAGGGAGAAGATCAGCCCCAGCATTTT. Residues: CASSIIEGEDQPQHF.